This TCR beta chain comes out of a study of early T cells in non-severe SARS-CoV-2 infection. Per the germline V gene, CDR1 is SGHKS and CDR2 is YYEKEE (reference sequence). This CDR3 region has 16 residues. Losses at the gene ends were 4 bases for V and 1 base for J; bases not matched to a gene: 7. MiXCR, run by TCRdb on the 5' RACE reads, gives a single entry per CDR3 protein. Among more than 60,000 distinct CDR3 sequences, around 12% were seen once, and the ten largest hold around 2.8%. The sample was whole blood, taken at baseline. J is TRBJ2-3 and V is TRBV5-5; TRBD2 matches at 9 bases. This receptor was obtained from an adult who was a healthcare worker with PCR-confirmed SARS-CoV-2 infection or an uninfected control (not recorded which). In nucleotides, the CDR3 is TGTGCCAGCAGCCCCGTAGCGGGGGTGGGCACAGATACGCAGTATTTT. It codes for CASSPVAGVGTDTQYF.